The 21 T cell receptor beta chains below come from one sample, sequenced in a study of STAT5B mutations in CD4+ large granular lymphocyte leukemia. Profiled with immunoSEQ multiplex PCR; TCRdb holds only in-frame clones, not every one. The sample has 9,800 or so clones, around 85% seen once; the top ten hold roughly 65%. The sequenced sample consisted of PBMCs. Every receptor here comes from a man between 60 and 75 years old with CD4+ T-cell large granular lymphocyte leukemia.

DNA for the CDR3: TGTGCCAGCAGTTTTATCGCCGGACAGACCTCCTCTGGAAACACCATATATTTT. Its protein is CASSFIAGQTSSGNTIYF. The V call is TRBV28, the J call TRBJ1-3, with a weak D call TRBD1 (6 bases). The length of the CDR3 is 18 residues. Germline V gene sequence: CDR1 MDHEN, CDR2 SYDVKM. V was trimmed by 3 bases and J by 0 bases, leaving 18 bases between them.

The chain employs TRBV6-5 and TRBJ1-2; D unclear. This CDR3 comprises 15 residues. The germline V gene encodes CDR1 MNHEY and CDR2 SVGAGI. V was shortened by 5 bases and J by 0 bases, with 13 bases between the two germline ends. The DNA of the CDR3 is TGTGCCAGCAGTAGGCCTTCCCAAGCTAACTATGGCTACACCTTC. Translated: CASSRPSQANYGYTF.

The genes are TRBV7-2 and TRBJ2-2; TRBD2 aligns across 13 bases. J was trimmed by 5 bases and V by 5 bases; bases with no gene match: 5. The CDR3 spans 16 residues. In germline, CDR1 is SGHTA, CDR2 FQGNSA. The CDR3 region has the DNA TGTGCCAGCAGCCGGGGACTAGCGGGACAAACCGGGGAGCTGTTTTTT. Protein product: CASSRGLAGQTGELFF. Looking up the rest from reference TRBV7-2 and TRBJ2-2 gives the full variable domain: GAGVSQSPSNKVTEKGKDVELRCDPISGHTALYWYRQSLGQGLEFLIYFQGNSAPDKSGLPSDRFSAERTGGSVSTLTIQRTQQEDSAVYLCASSRGLAGQTGELFFGEGSRLTVL.

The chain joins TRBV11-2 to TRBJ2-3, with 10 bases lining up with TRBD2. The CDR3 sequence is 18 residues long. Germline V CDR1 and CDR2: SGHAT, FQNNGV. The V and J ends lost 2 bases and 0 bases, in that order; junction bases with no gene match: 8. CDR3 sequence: CASSLLRTSGPSTDTQYF. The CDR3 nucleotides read TGTGCCAGCAGCTTACTAAGGACTAGCGGTCCTAGCACAGATACGCAGTATTTT. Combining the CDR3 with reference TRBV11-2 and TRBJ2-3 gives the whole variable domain EAGVAQSPRYKIIEKRQSVAFWCNPISGHATLYWYQQILGQGPKLLIQFQNNGVVDDSQLPKDRFSAERLKGVDSTLKIQPAKLEDSAVYLCASSLLRTSGPSTDTQYFGPGTRLTVL.

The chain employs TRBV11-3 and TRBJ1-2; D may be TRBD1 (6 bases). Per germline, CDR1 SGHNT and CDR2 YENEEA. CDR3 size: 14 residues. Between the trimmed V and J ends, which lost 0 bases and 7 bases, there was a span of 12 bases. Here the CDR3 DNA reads TGTGCCAGCAGCTTAGAGGGGGCCTCTTTTGGCTACACCTTC. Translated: CASSLEGASFGYTF.

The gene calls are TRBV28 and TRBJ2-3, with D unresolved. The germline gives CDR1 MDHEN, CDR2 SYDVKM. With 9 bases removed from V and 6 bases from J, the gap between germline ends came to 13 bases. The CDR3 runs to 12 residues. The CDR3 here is CASTGSFDTQYF. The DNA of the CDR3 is TGTGCCAGTACGGGTAGTTTTGATACGCAGTATTTT.

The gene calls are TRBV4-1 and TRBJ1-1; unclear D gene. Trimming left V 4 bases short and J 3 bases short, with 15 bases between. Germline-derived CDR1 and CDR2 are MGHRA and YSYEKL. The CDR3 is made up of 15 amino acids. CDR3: CASSLLGREDTEAFF. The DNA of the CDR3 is TGCGCCAGCAGCCTGCTCGGTCGAGAGGACACTGAAGCTTTCTTT.

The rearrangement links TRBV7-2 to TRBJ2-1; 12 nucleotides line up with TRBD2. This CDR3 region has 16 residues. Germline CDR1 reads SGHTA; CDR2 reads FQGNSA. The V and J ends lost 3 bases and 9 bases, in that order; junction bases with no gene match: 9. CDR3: CASSLTSGSPMREQFF. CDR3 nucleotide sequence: TGTGCCAGCAGCTTGACTAGCGGGAGCCCCATGCGTGAGCAGTTCTTC.

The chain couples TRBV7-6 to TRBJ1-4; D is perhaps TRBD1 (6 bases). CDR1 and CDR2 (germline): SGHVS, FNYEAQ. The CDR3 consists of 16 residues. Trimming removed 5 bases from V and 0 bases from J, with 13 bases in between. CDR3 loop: CASSKKGVSTNEKLFF. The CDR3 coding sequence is TGTGCCAGCAGCAAAAAGGGGGTTTCAACTAATGAAAAACTGTTTTTT.

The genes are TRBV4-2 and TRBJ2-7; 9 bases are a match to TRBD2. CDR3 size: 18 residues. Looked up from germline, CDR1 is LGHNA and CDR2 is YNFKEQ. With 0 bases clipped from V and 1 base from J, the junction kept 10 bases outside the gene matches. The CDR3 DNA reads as TGTGCCAGCAGCCAAGATAGGGCTAGCGGGGACCGATCCTACGAGCAGTACTTC. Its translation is CASSQDRASGDRSYEQYF.

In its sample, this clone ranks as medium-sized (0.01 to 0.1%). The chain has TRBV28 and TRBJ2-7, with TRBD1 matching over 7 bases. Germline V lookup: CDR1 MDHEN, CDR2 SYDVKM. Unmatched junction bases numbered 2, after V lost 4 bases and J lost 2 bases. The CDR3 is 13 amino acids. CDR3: CASSYRGAYEQYF. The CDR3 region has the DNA TGTGCCAGCAGTTACAGGGGAGCCTACGAGCAGTACTTC.

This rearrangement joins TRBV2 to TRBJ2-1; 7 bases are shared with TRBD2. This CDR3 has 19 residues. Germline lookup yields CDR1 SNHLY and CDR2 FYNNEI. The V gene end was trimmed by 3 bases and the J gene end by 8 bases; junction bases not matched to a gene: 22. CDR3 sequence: CASSDEAGVTIFGSDEQFF. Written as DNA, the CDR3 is TGTGCCAGCAGTGATGAGGCGGGAGTAACAATCTTTGGGTCCGATGAGCAGTTCTTC.

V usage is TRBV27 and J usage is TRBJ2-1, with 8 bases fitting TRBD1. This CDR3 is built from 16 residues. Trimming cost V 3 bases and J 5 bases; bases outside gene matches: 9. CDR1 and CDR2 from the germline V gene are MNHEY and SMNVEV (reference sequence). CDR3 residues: CASSFVPDRANNEQFF. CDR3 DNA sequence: TGTGCCAGCAGTTTTGTCCCGGACAGGGCTAACAATGAGCAGTTCTTC.

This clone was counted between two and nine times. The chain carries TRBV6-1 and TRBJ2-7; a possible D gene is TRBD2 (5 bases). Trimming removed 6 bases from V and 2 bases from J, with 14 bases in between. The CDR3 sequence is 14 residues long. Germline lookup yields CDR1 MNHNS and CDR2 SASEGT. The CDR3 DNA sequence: TGTGCCAGCAGATCGAGGGAAGGGACCTACGAGCAGTACTTC. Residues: CASRSREGTYEQYF.

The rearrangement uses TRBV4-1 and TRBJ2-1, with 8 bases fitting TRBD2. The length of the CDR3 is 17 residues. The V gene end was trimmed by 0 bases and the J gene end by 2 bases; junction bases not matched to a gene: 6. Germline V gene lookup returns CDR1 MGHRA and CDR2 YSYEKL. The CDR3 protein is CASSQEGMGLAYNEQFF. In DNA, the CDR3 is TGCGCCAGCAGCCAAGAGGGCATGGGACTAGCCTACAATGAGCAGTTCTTC.

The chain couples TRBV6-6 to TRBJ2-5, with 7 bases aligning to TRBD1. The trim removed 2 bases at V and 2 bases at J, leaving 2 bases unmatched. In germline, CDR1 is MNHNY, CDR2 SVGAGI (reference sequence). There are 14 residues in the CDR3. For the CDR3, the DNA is TGTGCCAGCAGTTACCTGGGACAGCAAGAGACCCAGTACTTC. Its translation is CASSYLGQQETQYF.

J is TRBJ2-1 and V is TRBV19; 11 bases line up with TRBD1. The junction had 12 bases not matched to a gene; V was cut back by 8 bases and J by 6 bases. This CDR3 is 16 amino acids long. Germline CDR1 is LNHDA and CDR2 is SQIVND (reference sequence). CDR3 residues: CASPPGPGQGVNEQFF. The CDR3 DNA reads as TGTGCCAGTCCGCCGGGACCGGGACAGGGGGTCAATGAGCAGTTCTTC.

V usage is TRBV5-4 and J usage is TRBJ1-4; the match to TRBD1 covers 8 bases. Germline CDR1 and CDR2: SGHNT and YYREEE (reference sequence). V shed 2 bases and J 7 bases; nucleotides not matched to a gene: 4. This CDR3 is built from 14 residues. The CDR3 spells CASSFDRGGEKLFF. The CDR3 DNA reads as TGTGCCAGCAGCTTTGACAGGGGTGGTGAAAAACTGTTTTTT.

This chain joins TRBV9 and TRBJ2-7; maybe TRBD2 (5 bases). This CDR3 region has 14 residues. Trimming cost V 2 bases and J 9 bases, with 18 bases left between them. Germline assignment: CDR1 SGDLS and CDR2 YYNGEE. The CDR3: CASSVEGTPTWQYF. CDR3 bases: TGTGCCAGCAGCGTCGAGGGAACACCGACCTGGCAGTACTTC.

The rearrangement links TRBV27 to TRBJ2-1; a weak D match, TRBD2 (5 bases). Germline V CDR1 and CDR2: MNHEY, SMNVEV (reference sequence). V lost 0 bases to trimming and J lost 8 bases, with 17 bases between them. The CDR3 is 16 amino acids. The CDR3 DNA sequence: TGTGCCAGCAGTTTATCGGGAGTAGGTAATATCGATGAGCAGTTCTTC. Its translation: CASSLSGVGNIDEQFF.

The chain's CDR3 is CASSLASGGYNEQFF. In DNA form, the CDR3 reads TGTGCCAGCAGCTTGGCGAGTGGGGGTTACAATGAGCAGTTCTTC. V gene TRBV5-4 combines with J gene TRBJ2-1; D is perhaps TRBD1 or TRBD2 (5 bases each). Looked up from germline, CDR1 is SGHNT and CDR2 is YYREEE (reference sequence). The CDR3 has 15 amino acids. V lost 0 bases, J lost 4 bases, and 11 bases lay in between.